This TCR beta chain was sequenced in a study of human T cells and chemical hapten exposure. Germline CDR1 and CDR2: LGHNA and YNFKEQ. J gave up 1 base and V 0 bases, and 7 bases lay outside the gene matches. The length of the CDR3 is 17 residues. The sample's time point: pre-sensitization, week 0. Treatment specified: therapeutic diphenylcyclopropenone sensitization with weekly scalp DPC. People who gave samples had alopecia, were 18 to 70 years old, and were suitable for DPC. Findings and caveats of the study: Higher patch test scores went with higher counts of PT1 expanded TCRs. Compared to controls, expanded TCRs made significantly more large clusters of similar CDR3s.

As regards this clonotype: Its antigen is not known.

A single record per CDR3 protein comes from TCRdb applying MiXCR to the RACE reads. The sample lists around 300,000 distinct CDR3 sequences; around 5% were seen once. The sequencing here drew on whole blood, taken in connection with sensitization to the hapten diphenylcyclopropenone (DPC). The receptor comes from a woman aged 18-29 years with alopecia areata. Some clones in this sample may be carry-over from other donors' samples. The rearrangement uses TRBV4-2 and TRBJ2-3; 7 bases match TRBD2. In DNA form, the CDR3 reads TGTGCCAGCAGCCAAGAAGGTTACGCGGGGGGCACAGATACGCAGTATTTT. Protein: CASSQEGYAGGTDTQYF.